Detailed here is one T cell receptor beta chain. The sample originates from a study of shared clonotypes between healthy human individuals. The CD4+ fraction was divided into a CD45RA+ naive subset and a CD45RA-negative memory subset. Clones were read by immunoSEQ multiplex PCR, and TCRdb kept only the in-frame ones, dropping some. This sample carries roughly 1.5 million clones, 98% of them seen once, and the ten largest clones take 0.4% to 0.55%. The TCR comes from a man under 40 in good health. The material sequenced was naive CD4+ T cells sorted from blood. Indicated subset: CD45RA+ positively selected.

The CDR3 DNA reads TGTGCCGGGGGGGCAACGCGGTCGACCACTGAAGCTTTCTTT. Translation: CAGGATRSTTEAFF. V is TRBV2 and J is TRBJ1-1; D may be TRBD1 (6 bases). Germline V CDR1 and CDR2: SNHLY, FYNNEI. The length of the CDR3 is 14 residues. V was pared by 11 bases and J by 4 bases, with 20 bases between.